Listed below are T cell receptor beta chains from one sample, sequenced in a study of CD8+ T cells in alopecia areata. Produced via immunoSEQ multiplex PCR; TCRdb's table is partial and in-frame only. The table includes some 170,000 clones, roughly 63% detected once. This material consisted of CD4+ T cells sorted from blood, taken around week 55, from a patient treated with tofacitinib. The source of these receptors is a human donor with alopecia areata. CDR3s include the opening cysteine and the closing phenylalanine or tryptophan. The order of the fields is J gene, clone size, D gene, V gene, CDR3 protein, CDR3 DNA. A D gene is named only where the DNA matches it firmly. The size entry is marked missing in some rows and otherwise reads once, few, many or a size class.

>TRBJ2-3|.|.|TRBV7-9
CASSPRGLDTQYF
TGTGCCAGCAGCCCACGGGGATTAGATACGCAGTATTTT
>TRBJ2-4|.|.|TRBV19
CASSPQGRANIQYF
TGTGCCAGTAGTCCCCAGGGGAGAGCAAACATTCAGTACTTC
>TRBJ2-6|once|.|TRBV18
CASSPPNKLAGANVLTF
TGTGCCAGCTCACCACCAAACAAGCTCGCGGGGGCCAACGTCCTGACTTTC
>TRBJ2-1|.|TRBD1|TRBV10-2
CASREGTGPYNEQFF
TGCGCCAGCAGGGAAGGGACAGGTCCTTACAATGAGCAGTTCTTC
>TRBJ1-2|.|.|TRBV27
CASSLGRAYGYTF
TGTGCCAGCAGTTTGGGCAGGGCCTATGGCTACACCTTC
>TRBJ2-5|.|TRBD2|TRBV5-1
CASSPESGLGVKTQYF
TGCGCCAGCAGCCCGGAGTCGGGACTAGGGGTGAAGACCCAGTACTTC
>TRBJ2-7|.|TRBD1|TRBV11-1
CASSTSRDRGRQYF
TGTGCCAGCAGCACGTCCCGGGACAGGGGGCGGCAGTACTTC
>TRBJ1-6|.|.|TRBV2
CASRVRTPYNSPLHF
TGTGCCAGCAGGGTCCGGACCCCCTATAATTCACCCCTCCACTTT
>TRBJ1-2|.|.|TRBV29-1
CSVSGRQGYGYTF
TGCAGCGTTTCGGGGAGGCAGGGCTATGGCTACACCTTC
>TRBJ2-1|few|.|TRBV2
CASRDYSYNEQFF
TGTGCCAGCAGGGACTACTCCTACAATGAGCAGTTCTTC
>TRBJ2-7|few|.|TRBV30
CAWGLVPEQYF
TGTGCCTGGGGTCTAGTACCCGAGCAGTACTTC
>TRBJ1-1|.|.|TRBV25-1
CASRRSTEAFF
TGTGCCAGTCGACGGAGCACTGAAGCTTTCTTT
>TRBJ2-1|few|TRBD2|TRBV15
CATSRDGPSGSSYNEQFF
TGTGCCACCAGCAGAGATGGGCCTAGCGGAAGCTCCTACAATGAGCAGTTCTTC
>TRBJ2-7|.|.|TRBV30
CAWNFQTYEQYF
TGTGCCTGGAATTTCCAAACCTACGAGCAGTACTTC
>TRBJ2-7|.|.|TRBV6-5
CASRRGAVGYEQYF
TGTGCCAGCAGAAGGGGGGCCGTGGGCTACGAGCAGTACTTC
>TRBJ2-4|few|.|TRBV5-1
CASSLAGEDIQYF
TGCGCCAGCAGCTTGGCCGGGGAGGACATTCAGTACTTC
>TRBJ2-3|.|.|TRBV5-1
CASSLDGGTQYF
TGCGCCAGCAGCCTGGACGGGGGAACGCAGTATTTT
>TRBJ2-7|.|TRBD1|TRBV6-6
CASRDRGNYEQYF
TGTGCCAGCAGGGACAGGGGGAACTACGAGCAGTACTTC
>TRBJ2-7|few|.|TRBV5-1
CASSLTLGTYEQYF
TGCGCCAGCAGTCTTACTTTGGGGACCTACGAGCAGTACTTC